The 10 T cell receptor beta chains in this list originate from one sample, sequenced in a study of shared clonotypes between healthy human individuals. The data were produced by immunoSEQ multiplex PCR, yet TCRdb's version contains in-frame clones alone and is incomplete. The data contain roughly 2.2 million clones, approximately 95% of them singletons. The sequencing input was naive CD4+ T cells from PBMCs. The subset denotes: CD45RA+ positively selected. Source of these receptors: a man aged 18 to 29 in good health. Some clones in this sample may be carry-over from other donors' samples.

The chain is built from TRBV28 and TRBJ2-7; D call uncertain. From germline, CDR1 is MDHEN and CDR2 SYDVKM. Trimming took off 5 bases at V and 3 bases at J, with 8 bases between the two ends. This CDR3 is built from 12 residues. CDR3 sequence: CASSEESYEQYF. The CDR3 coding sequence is TGTGCCAGCAGTGAAGAGAGCTACGAGCAGTACTTC.

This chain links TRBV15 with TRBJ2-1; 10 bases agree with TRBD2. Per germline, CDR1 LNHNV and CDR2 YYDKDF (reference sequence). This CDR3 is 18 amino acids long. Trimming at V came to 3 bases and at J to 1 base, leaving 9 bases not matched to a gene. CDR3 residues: CATSSGYSGRRSYNEQFF. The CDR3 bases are TGTGCCACCAGCAGTGGTTATAGCGGGAGGCGATCCTACAATGAGCAGTTCTTC.

For the CDR3, the DNA is TGTGCCAGCAGCCAACGCCTCGACCAGGGGGCAACTGGAAACACCATATATTTT. Translation: CASSQRLDQGATGNTIYF. This chain connects TRBV9 to TRBJ1-3; 8 bases line up with TRBD1. The V gene's germline CDR1 is SGDLS and CDR2 YYNGEE. The junction had 14 bases not matched to a gene; V was cut back by 4 bases and J by 2 bases. This CDR3 comprises 18 residues.

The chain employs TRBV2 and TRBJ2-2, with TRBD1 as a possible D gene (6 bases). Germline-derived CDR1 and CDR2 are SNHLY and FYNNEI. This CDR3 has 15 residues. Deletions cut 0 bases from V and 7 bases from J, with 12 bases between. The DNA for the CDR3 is TGTGCCAGCAGTGAAGCAGCAGGGGCCGGCGGGGAGCTGTTTTTT. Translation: CASSEAAGAGGELFF. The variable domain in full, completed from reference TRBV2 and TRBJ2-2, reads EPEVTQTPSHQVTQMGQEVILRCVPISNHLYFYWYRQILGQKVEFLVSFYNNEISEKSEIFDDQFSVERPDGSNFTLKIRSTKLEDSAMYFCASSEAAGAGGELFFGEGSRLTVL.

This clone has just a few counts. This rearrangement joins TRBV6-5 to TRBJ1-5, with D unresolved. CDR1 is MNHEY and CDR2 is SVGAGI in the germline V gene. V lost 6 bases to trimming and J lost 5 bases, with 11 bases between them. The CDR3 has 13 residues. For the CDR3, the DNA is TGTGCCAGCAGCCCGGACGGTCATCAGCCCCAGCATTTT. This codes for CASSPDGHQPQHF.

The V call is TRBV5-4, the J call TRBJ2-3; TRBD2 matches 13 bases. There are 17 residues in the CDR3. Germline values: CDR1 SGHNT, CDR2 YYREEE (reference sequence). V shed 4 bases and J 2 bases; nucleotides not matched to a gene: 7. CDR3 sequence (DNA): TGTGCCAGCAGCCCTAAGGGACTAGCGGGATCCACAGATACGCAGTATTTT. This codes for CASSPKGLAGSTDTQYF.

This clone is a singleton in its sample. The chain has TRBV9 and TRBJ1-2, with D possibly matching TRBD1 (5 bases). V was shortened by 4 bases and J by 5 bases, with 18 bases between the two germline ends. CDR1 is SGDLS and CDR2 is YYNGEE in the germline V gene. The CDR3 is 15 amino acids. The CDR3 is CASSPRWEGEYGYTF. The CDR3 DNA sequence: TGTGCCAGCAGCCCAAGATGGGAAGGGGAGTATGGCTACACCTTC.

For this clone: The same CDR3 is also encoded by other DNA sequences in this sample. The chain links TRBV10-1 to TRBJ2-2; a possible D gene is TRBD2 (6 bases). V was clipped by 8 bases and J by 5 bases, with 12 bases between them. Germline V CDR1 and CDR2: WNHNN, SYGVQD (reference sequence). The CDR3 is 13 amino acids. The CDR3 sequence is CASSPGGTGELFF. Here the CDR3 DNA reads TGCGCCAGCTCCCCCGGAGGGACCGGGGAGCTGTTTTTT.

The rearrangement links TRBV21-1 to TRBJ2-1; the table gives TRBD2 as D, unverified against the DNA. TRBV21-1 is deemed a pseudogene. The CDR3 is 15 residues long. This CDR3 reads CASSKGPYSGYEQFF. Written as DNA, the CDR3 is TGTGCCAGCAGCAAAGGGCCCTATTCGGGGTATGAGCAGTTCTTC.

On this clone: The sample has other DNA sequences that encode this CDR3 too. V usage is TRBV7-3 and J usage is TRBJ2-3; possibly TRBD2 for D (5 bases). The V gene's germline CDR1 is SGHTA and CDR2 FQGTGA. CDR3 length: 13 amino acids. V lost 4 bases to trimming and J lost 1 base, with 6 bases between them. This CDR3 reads CASSSGGTDTQYF. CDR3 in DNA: TGTGCCAGCAGCTCCGGGGGCACAGATACGCAGTATTTT.